Listed below are T cell receptor beta chains from one sample, sequenced in a study of OX40 agonist ivuxolimab in advanced cancers. Data came from immunoSEQ multiplex PCR; TCRdb stores just in-frame clones and leaves some out. The sample lists 60,000 to 80,000 clones; about four fifths were seen once. The starting material was CD4+ or CD8+ T cells sorted from blood, obtained in a trial of the OX40 agonist ivuxolimab. These receptors all come from an adult with an advanced solid tumor such as melanoma, head and neck, liver or kidney cancer. CDR3s include the opening cysteine and the closing phenylalanine or tryptophan. Clone size, where shown, is once, few, many, or a class for clones that have expanded.

V: TRBV7-9
size: -
CDR3: CASPLGDTQYF

V: TRBV18
size: -
CDR3: CASSPLQGQLNTEAFF

V: TRBV28
size: few
CDR3: CASSPVGEGVGYTF

V: TRBV27
size: once
CDR3: CASSLYRAQPQHF

V: TRBV7-8
size: -
CDR3: CASSPGTINEQFF

V: TRBV6-1
size: -
CDR3: CASSEVDFRSGETQYF

V: TRBV10-3
size: -
CDR3: CAISGPSDEQYF

V: TRBV28
size: few
CDR3: CASSMDRPSTDTQYF

V: TRBV6-6
size: -
CDR3: CASSYGGTTGELFF

V: TRBV19
size: few
CDR3: CASLLPGIAGYTF

V: TRBV11-2
size: -
CDR3: CASSAKRVTGGRKAIYF

V: TRBV10-3
size: -
CDR3: CAISAIAGTNTGELFF

V: TRBV7-2
size: -
CDR3: CASSLRTGRGNQPQHF

V: TRBV11-1
size: -
CDR3: CASSLSGRVYF

V: TRBV27
size: -
CDR3: CASRLKTESNYGYTF

V: TRBV4-3
size: -
CDR3: CASSQGRGQPGSSPLHF

V: TRBV18
size: -
CDR3: CASSPSLAKNIQYF

V: TRBV15
size: -
CDR3: CATSTNRGLGQFF

V: TRBV30
size: few
CDR3: CAWSTAGGSQPQHF

V: TRBV5-4
size: -
CDR3: CASSLGAGEQYF

V: TRBV5-1
size: -
CDR3: CASSLYRGTTDTQYF

V: TRBV28
size: -
CDR3: CASSLQETQYF

V: TRBV7-6
size: -
CDR3: CASSLLTYEQYF

V: TRBV5-1
size: -
CDR3: CASSLTTQETQYF

V: TRBV2
size: -
CDR3: CASSGTGNTGELFF

V: TRBV9
size: -
CDR3: CASSVSITGTSGGAPTDTQYF

V: TRBV4-2
size: -
CDR3: CASSQDQQGGGETQYF

V: TRBV7-9
size: -
CDR3: CASSLLDRGYEQYF

V: TRBV6-1
size: once
CDR3: CATSSGAGELFF

V: TRBV9
size: -
CDR3: CASSLPYEQYF

V: TRBV7-9
size: -
CDR3: CASSQPTSGVEEQYF

V: TRBV9
size: -
CDR3: CASNENRDFNEQFF

V: TRBV28
size: -
CDR3: CASRLQGLNQPQHF

V: TRBV7-2
size: -
CDR3: CASSSGPSRGGEQYF

V: TRBV7-2
size: -
CDR3: CASSLRTLTGGAVFF

V: TRBV18
size: once
CDR3: CASARDIAGGNNEQFF

V: TRBV5-8
size: -
CDR3: CASSLRSRNTEAFF

V: TRBV2
size: few
CDR3: CASSVTGGPGELFF

V: TRBV30
size: -
CDR3: CAWSGILGEAFF

V: TRBV19
size: -
CDR3: CASRHTGVSYNEQFF

V: TRBV4-1
size: -
CDR3: CASSQEREVYEQYF

V: TRBV9
size: -
CDR3: CASSVYEGDEQYF

V: TRBV7-7
size: -
CDR3: CASSLDLNTEAFF

V: TRBV27
size: many
CDR3: CASSLSPGLAGVNEQYF

V: TRBV30
size: -
CDR3: CAWRGGGRNTEAFF

V: TRBV6-5
size: -
CDR3: CASSYKGTGELFF

V: TRBV27
size: -
CDR3: CASSLLSGLALEEQFF

V: TRBV6-1
size: -
CDR3: CASSEKGGGVYEQYF

V: TRBV4-1
size: -
CDR3: CASSHRAGGLSYEQYF

V: TRBV7-8
size: -
CDR3: CASIRGSLETEAFF

V: TRBV30
size: -
CDR3: CAWSVLGLAGHEQYF

V: TRBV2
size: -
CDR3: CASSDQTDNTGELFF

V: TRBV29-1
size: -
CDR3: CSVEYPDRTDSGANVLTF

V: TRBV4-1
size: -
CDR3: CASSQDPYSDYYEQYF

V: TRBV7-2
size: -
CDR3: CASSLGGWETQYF